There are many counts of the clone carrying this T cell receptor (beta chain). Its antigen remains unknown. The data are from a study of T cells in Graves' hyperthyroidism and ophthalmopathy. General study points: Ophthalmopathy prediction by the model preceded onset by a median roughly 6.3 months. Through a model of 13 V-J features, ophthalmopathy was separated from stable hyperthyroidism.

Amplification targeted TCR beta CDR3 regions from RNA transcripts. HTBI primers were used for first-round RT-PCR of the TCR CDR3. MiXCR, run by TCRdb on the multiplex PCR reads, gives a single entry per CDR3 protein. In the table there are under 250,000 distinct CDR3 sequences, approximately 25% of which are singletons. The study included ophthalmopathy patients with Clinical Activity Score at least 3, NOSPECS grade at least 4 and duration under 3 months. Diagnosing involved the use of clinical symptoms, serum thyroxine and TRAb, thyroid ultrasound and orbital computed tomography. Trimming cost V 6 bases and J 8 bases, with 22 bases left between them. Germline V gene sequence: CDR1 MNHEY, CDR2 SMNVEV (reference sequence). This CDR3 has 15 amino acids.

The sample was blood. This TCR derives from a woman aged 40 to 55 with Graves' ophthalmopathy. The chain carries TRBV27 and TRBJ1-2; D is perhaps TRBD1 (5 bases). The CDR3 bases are TGTGCCAGCAGCCGGACCCAATTAGGGGCCGGAGGCTACACCTTC. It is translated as CASSRTQLGAGGYTF.